The 17 T cell receptor beta chains reported below all come from one sample, sequenced in a study of OX40 agonist ivuxolimab in advanced cancers. The data were produced by immunoSEQ multiplex PCR, yet TCRdb's version contains in-frame clones alone and is incomplete. Of around 94,000 clones in the sample, more than 85% were seen once. Sequencing was performed on CD4+ or CD8+ T cells sorted from blood, taken in a trial of the OX40 agonist ivuxolimab. These receptors were taken from an adult with an advanced solid tumor such as melanoma, head and neck, liver or kidney cancer.

The V gene is TRBV6-5, the J gene TRBJ1-6; unclear D gene. The CDR3 spans 15 residues. Deletions cut 3 bases from V and 2 bases from J, with 8 bases between. The germline gives CDR1 MNHEY, CDR2 SVGAGI. The CDR3 region has the DNA TGTGCCAGCAGTTATTCCATTCCCTATAATTCACCCCTCCACTTT. It codes for CASSYSIPYNSPLHF.

This rearrangement joins TRBV12-5 to TRBJ2-5; 10 bases line up with TRBD2. The CDR3 is made up of 16 amino acids. The V segment lost 7 bases and the J segment 5 bases; nucleotides outside the gene matches: 13. The germline gives CDR1 LGHNT, CDR2 FRNRAP. This CDR3 is CASALSSGSIVETQYF. The CDR3 DNA follows: TGTGCTAGTGCCTTATCTAGCGGGAGTATCGTGGAGACCCAGTACTTC. Using reference TRBV12-5 and TRBJ2-5 for the parts outside the CDR3, the full variable domain is DARVTQTPRHKVTEMGQEVTMRCQPILGHNTVFWYRQTMMQGLELLAYFRNRAPLDDSGMPKDRFSAEMPDATLATLKIQPSEPRDSAVYFCASALSSGSIVETQYFGPGTRLLVL.

This chain connects TRBV4-1 to TRBJ2-1; 7 bases align to TRBD2. The trim removed 0 bases at V and 8 bases at J, leaving 1 base unmatched. This CDR3 is 13 amino acids long. Germline-derived CDR1 and CDR2 are MGHRA and YSYEKL. CDR3 residues: CASSQDTSDEQFF. The DNA for the CDR3 is TGCGCCAGCAGCCAAGATACTAGCGATGAGCAGTTCTTC.

The chain combines TRBV7-9 with TRBJ1-5; 7 positions agree with TRBD1. With 5 bases clipped from V and 2 bases from J, the junction kept 3 bases outside the gene matches. Germline lookup yields CDR1 SEHNR and CDR2 FQNEAQ (reference sequence). The CDR3 is made up of 14 amino acids. CDR3 sequence reads: CASSHTGGNQPQHF. As DNA, the CDR3 is TGTGCCAGCAGCCATACAGGGGGCAATCAGCCCCAGCATTTT.

This rearrangement joins TRBV2 to TRBJ1-1, with D unclear. V was clipped by 6 bases and J by 4 bases, with 12 bases between them. Germline V gene data show CDR1 as SNHLY and CDR2 as FYNNEI. This CDR3 spans 13 amino acids. The CDR3 coding sequence is TGTGCCAGCAGGGTGGGCCAAGGCACTGAAGCTTTCTTT. It yields the protein CASRVGQGTEAFF.

The CDR3 region has the DNA TGTGCCAGCAGTGTTAGCGGGGGGGCCTACAATGAGCAGTTCTTC. Translated, it gives CASSVSGGAYNEQFF. The chain is built from TRBV27 and TRBJ2-1, with 11 positions matching TRBD2. With 5 bases clipped from V and 2 bases from J, the junction kept 2 bases outside the gene matches. CDR3 length: 15 residues. CDR1 MNHEY and CDR2 SMNVEV come from the germline V gene (reference sequence).

The gene calls are TRBV4-1 and TRBJ2-3; the D is unclear. The CDR3 contains 18 residues. The V end lost 1 base, the J end lost 0 bases, and 17 bases lay between the germline ends. CDR1 and CDR2 from the germline V gene are MGHRA and YSYEKL. CDR3: CASSQVGTRAVSTDTQYF. CDR3 nucleotide sequence: TGCGCCAGCAGCCAAGTGGGTACTCGAGCAGTGAGCACAGATACGCAGTATTTT.

This chain connects TRBV18 to TRBJ1-1; 7 positions match TRBD1. Germline V gene data show CDR1 as KGHSH and CDR2 as LQKENI. With 3 bases clipped from V and 8 bases from J, the junction kept 6 bases outside the gene matches. The CDR3 loop spans 13 amino acids. The DNA for the CDR3 is TGTGCCAGCTCACCTACAGGGGAAGCCGAAGCTTTCTTT. Its translation: CASSPTGEAEAFF.

On this clone itself: An end of the junction does not agree with germline; a read error may underlie this. The V call is TRBV11-3, the J call TRBJ1-4; D not certain. Germline V gene data show CDR1 as SGHNT and CDR2 as YENEEA. The length of the CDR3 is 17 residues. CDR3 bases: TGTGCCAGCAGCCTAGACATACCGGAGGCGACTAATGAAAAACTGTTTTTT. Translating gives CASSLDIPEATNEKLFF.

The sample holds one count of this clone. The chain links TRBV30 to TRBJ1-1, with D possibly TRBD1 on 6 matching bases. Trimming stripped 6 bases from V and 1 base from J, with 12 bases between. In germline, CDR1 is GTSNPN, CDR2 SVGIG (reference sequence). The CDR3 is 13 amino acids. The CDR3 region has the DNA TGTGCCTGTCGGAGGGGGGGGAACACTGAAGCTTTCTTT. Amino acid sequence: CACRRGGNTEAFF.

The J gene is TRBJ2-6, the V gene TRBV27; D uncertain. V gave up 3 bases and J gave up 0 bases, with 6 bases separating them. This CDR3 region has 15 residues. CDR1 is MNHEY and CDR2 is SMNVEV in the germline V gene (reference sequence). This CDR3 reads CASSFIPSGANVLTF. CDR3 coding DNA: TGTGCCAGCAGTTTTATTCCCTCTGGGGCCAACGTCCTGACTTTC.

The chain couples TRBV5-4 to TRBJ1-5, with no clear D. CDR3 length: 12 amino acids. Germline V gene sequence: CDR1 SGHNT, CDR2 YYREEE (reference sequence). The ends were cut back, 0 bases at V and 7 bases at J, with 5 bases in the middle. Here the CDR3 reads CASSLGRQPQHF. DNA of the CDR3: TGTGCCAGCAGCTTGGGTCGACAGCCCCAGCATTTT. Complete variable domain (other parts from reference TRBV5-4 and TRBJ1-5): ETGVTQSPTHLIKTRGQQVTLRCSSQSGHNTVSWYQQALGQGPQFIFQYYREEENGRGNFPPRFSGLQFPNYSSELNVNALELDDSALYLCASSLGRQPQHFGDGTRLSIL.

The rearrangement links TRBV5-6 to TRBJ1-5, with D tentatively TRBD1 (5 bases). Between the trimmed V and J ends, which lost 2 bases and 0 bases, there was a span of 9 bases. Germline CDR1 reads SGHDT; CDR2 reads YYEEEE. The CDR3 runs 15 residues. CDR3 region: CASSLGTHSNQPQHF. As DNA, the CDR3 is TGTGCCAGCAGCTTAGGGACGCATAGCAATCAGCCCCAGCATTTT.

This sequence joins TRBV5-4 and TRBJ1-6; the match to TRBD1 covers 9 bases. Trimming cost V 3 bases and J 11 bases; bases outside gene matches: 6. Germline-derived CDR1 and CDR2 are SGHNT and YYREEE (reference sequence). This CDR3 is built from 14 residues. This CDR3 is CASSYGTGNPPLHF. CDR3 nucleotide sequence: TGTGCCAGCAGCTACGGGACAGGGAATCCACCCCTCCACTTT.

The V gene is TRBV9, the J gene TRBJ2-1; perhaps TRBD2 as D (5 bases). Germline lookup yields CDR1 SGDLS and CDR2 YYNGEE. V dropped 4 bases and J dropped 7 bases, with 18 bases sitting between them. This CDR3 is 15 amino acids long. The CDR3: CASSTDGGGGNEQFF. CDR3 bases: TGTGCCAGCAGCACGGACGGAGGAGGTGGGAATGAGCAGTTCTTC.

The rearrangement joins TRBV6-6 to TRBJ2-7; no firm D call. CDR1 and CDR2 from the germline V gene are MNHNY and SVGAGI (reference sequence). The CDR3 is 16 residues long. The ends were cut back, 0 bases at V and 3 bases at J, with 15 bases in the middle. The CDR3 here is CASSYSLYESDYEQYF. The DNA of the CDR3 is TGTGCCAGCAGTTACTCGTTATATGAGAGTGACTACGAGCAGTACTTC.

The CDR3: CASSQGWTEAFF. The CDR3 nucleotides are TGTGCCAGCAGCCAGGGGTGGACTGAAGCTTTCTTT. V is TRBV5-6 and J is TRBJ1-1, with D perhaps TRBD1 (6 bases). The CDR3 totals 12 residues. V was cut by 4 bases and J by 5 bases, with 9 bases left in between. Germline V gene data show CDR1 as SGHDT and CDR2 as YYEEEE. Based on the CDR3 plus reference TRBV5-6 and TRBJ1-1, the full variable domain is DAGVTQSPTHLIKTRGQQVTLRCSPKSGHDTVSWYQQALGQGPQFIFQYYEEEERQRGNFPDRFSGHQFPNYSSELNVNALLLGDSALYLCASSQGWTEAFFGQGTRLTVV.